A single sample is the source of the 8 T cell receptor beta chains below, sequenced in a study of prognosis after radiotherapy for stage I lung cancer. CDR3 of TCR beta was amplified from genomic DNA via a two-round multiplex PCR. Initially, in first-round PCR, primers specific to each TRBV and TRBJ gene were used. TCRdb analysed the multiplex PCR reads with MiXCR anew, one entry per CDR3 protein. The sample has about 27,000 distinct CDR3 sequences, 46% seen once; the top ten hold about 15%. Here the sequenced sample was PBMCs, taken before or after stereotactic body radiation therapy (not recorded which). These receptors all stem from a donor over 45 with non-small cell lung cancer.

This clonotype was recorded only once. This rearrangement joins TRBV27 to TRBJ2-3; D ambiguous. Germline V gene sequence: CDR1 MNHEY, CDR2 SMNVEV (reference sequence). Trimming left V 1 base short and J 2 bases short, with 10 bases between. The CDR3 extends over 15 amino acids. CDR3 coding DNA: TGTGCCAGCAGTTTATTTGCAGGTGTCACAGATACGCAGTATTTT. Translated, it gives CASSLFAGVTDTQYF.

Within the sample, this clonotype is medium-sized. The rearrangement links TRBV19 to TRBJ1-2; D is uncertain. CDR3 length: 16 residues. V was cut by 4 bases and J by 1 base, with 16 bases left in between. The germline V gene encodes CDR1 LNHDA and CDR2 SQIVND (reference sequence). The CDR3 sequence: CASSTLGPTRNYGYTF. CDR3 sequence (DNA): TGTGCCAGTAGTACTCTCGGGCCAACCCGTAACTATGGCTACACCTTC.

This clonotype is a singleton in its sample. The chain carries TRBV13 and TRBJ2-7; 8 positions match TRBD2. V dropped 1 base and J dropped 5; count of bases not matched to a gene: 7. This CDR3 has 15 amino acids. Per germline, CDR1 PRHDT and CDR2 FYEKMQ (reference sequence). CDR3 sequence reads: CASSLEGLGSHEQYF. The CDR3 nucleotides read TGTGCCAGCAGCTTAGAGGGACTAGGGTCCCACGAGCAGTACTTC. Supplemented by reference TRBV13 and TRBJ2-7, the full variable domain reads AAGVIQSPRHLIKEKRETATLKCYPIPRHDTVYWYQQGPGQDPQFLISFYEKMQSDKGSIPDRFSAQQFSDYHSELNMSSLELGDSALYFCASSLEGLGSHEQYFGPGTRLTVT.

To note about this clonotype: This likely comes from a read error, as the CDR3 has no conserved phenylalanine or tryptophan at its end. J is TRBJ1-2 and V is TRBV6-1; D not resolved. CDR1 and CDR2 (germline): MNHNS, SASEGT. The CDR3 consists of 13 residues. The CDR3 coding sequence is TGTGCCAGCAGCGAGACGGGTGGCTATGTCTACACCTCC. Its protein product is CASSETGGYVYTS.

V is TRBV27 and J is TRBJ2-7, with 7 nucleotides matching TRBD2. The CDR3 covers 14 residues. Germline V gene data show CDR1 as MNHEY and CDR2 as SMNVEV (reference sequence). The CDR3 loop reads CAIPLGEGRHEQYF. The CDR3 coding sequence is TGTGCTATCCCCCTGGGGGAGGGCAGACACGAGCAGTACTTC.

This sequence joins TRBV12-3 or TRBV12-4 and TRBJ2-1; 7 bases fit TRBD1. The CDR3 has 17 residues. J was trimmed by 6 bases and V by 7 bases; bases with no gene match: 18. As DNA, the CDR3 is TGTGCCAGCACCCTGGGACAGCCTGGCCCAAGGGGCAATGAGCAGTTCTTC. It encodes CASTLGQPGPRGNEQFF.

This clonotype appeared many times. This chain uses TRBV18 with TRBJ1-1, with D perhaps TRBD1 (5 bases). In germline, CDR1 is KGHSH, CDR2 LQKENI. The CDR3 is 11 amino acids. Trimming removed 3 bases from V and 8 bases from J, with 7 bases in between. The CDR3 reads CASSPGQEAFF. The CDR3, as DNA: TGTGCCAGCTCACCCGGACAAGAAGCTTTCTTT.

This clonotype occurred many times. V is TRBV5-1 and J is TRBJ2-5, with 13 bases lining up with TRBD2. This CDR3 has 17 amino acids. Germline CDR1 SGHRS, CDR2 YFSETQ. Trimming took 4 bases from V and 5 from J; bases not matched to a gene: 11. The CDR3 loop reads CASSPLGLAGAGETQYF. For the CDR3, the DNA is TGCGCCAGCAGCCCCTTAGGACTAGCGGGAGCGGGTGAGACCCAGTACTTC.